The rows below give T cell receptor beta chains drawn from one sample of a study of T cell repertoires in cytomegalovirus infection. For these TCRs, the target antigens are not known. TCRdb re-called the reads with MiXCR, one entry per CDR3 protein. This table holds roughly 990,000 distinct CDR3 sequences, more than 25% found once. The sequencing used cultured CD8+ T cells from PBMCs, collected from culture after CMV antigen stimulation. All receptors derive from a human donor in good health (CMV status not recorded). Some clones in this sample may be carry-over from other donors' samples. Each CDR3 is given with its conserved first and last residue. The order of the fields is clone size, D gene, V gene, J gene, CDR3 length, CDR3 protein, CDR3 DNA. D genes are given only for firm matches. Part of the rows lack a size; the others show once, few, many or a class for expanded clones.

>few|TRBD1|TRBV19|TRBJ1-1|13
CASSMGQGAEAFF
TGTGCCAGTAGTATGGGACAGGGGGCTGAAGCTTTCTTT
>few|-|TRBV11-1|TRBJ2-5|14
CASSLPGIGETQYF
TGTGCCAGCAGCTTACCGGGGATTGGGGAGACCCAGTACTTC
>few|TRBD1|TRBV5-8|TRBJ2-3|16
CASSSDRDLRTDTQYF
TGTGCCAGCAGCTCGGACAGGGACCTTCGCACAGATACGCAGTATTTT
>-|TRBD1|TRBV7-8|TRBJ1-2|14
CASSSRTGSDGYTF
TGTGCCAGCAGCTCCCGGACAGGTTCGGATGGCTACACCTTC
>many|-|TRBV27|TRBJ1-1|14
CASSLFGGNTEAFF
TGTGCCAGCAGTTTATTTGGGGGGAACACTGAAGCTTTCTTT
>-|-|TRBV20-1|TRBJ2-3|11
CSARLVDTQYF
TGCAGTGCTAGACTTGTAGATACGCAGTATTTT
>many|TRBD2|TRBV7-9|TRBJ2-7|16
CASSPRTSGGANEQYF
TGTGCCAGCAGCCCCCGGACTAGCGGGGGGGCCAACGAGCAGTACTTC
>-|-|TRBV27|TRBJ2-2|14
CASSPRPGPGELFF
TGTGCCAGCAGTCCGAGGCCTGGCCCCGGGGAGCTGTTTTTT
>many|-|TRBV6-2/TRBV6-3|TRBJ1-1|11
CASSGGPQAFF
TGTGCCAGCAGTGGGGGACCGCAAGCTTTCTTT
>-|TRBD1|TRBV10-3|TRBJ1-1|15
CAIMYYETGYPEAFF
TGTGCCATCATGTATTATGAGACAGGGTATCCTGAAGCTTTCTTT
>-|TRBD1|TRBV10-3|TRBJ1-4|13
CASQGQGAEKLFF
TGTGCCTCCCAGGGGCAGGGGGCCGAAAAACTGTTTTTT
>few|-|TRBV20-1|TRBJ1-1|14
CSAPVRGVAKEAFF
TGCAGTGCCCCTGTCCGAGGGGTAGCGAAAGAAGCTTTCTTT
>-|TRBD2|TRBV28|TRBJ2-3|17
CASSLYARGGLTDTQYF
TGTGCCAGCAGTTTATACGCGCGGGGGGGCCTGACAGATACGCAGTATTTT
>-|-|TRBV19|TRBJ2-2|15
CASSDRRANTGELFF
TGTGCCAGTTCCGACAGGAGGGCGAACACCGGGGAGCTGTTTTTT
>-|TRBD1|TRBV27|TRBJ1-5|13
CASSPGQAVPQHF
TGTGCCAGCAGTCCGGGACAGGCGGTCCCCCAGCATTTT
>-|-|TRBV20-1|TRBJ2-2|13
CSAPDQNTGELFF
TGCAGTGCCCCCGACCAGAACACCGGGGAGCTGTTTTTT
>-|TRBD2|TRBV3-1|TRBJ2-1|16
CASSQEMGLAYNEQFF
TGTGCCAGCAGCCAAGAGATGGGACTAGCCTACAATGAGCAGTTCTTC
>-|-|TRBV7-8|TRBJ1-4|16
CASSTLIGATNEKLFF
TGTGCCAGCAGCACCCTCATTGGTGCAACTAATGAAAAACTGTTTTTT
>few|-|TRBV6-1|TRBJ2-5|16
CASSSSLGGVAETQYF
TGTGCCAGCAGTTCATCTCTAGGCGGGGTCGCAGAGACCCAGTACTTC
>many|-|TRBV7-2|TRBJ2-2|18
CASSSPGQTATYSGELFF
TGTGCCAGCAGCTCACCCGGACAGACCGCGACCTATTCCGGGGAGCTGTTTTTT
>few|TRBD1|TRBV6-6|TRBJ1-3|19
CASSYSATGPLLSGNTIYF
TGTGCCAGCAGTTACTCGGCGACAGGGCCCCTACTCTCTGGAAACACCATATATTTT
>many|-|TRBV7-9|TRBJ2-1|12
CASSFRGYEQFF
TGTGCCAGCAGCTTCAGGGGTTATGAGCAGTTCTTC
>-|-|TRBV7-9|TRBJ1-4|12
CASSLTDEKLFF
TGTGCCAGCAGCTTAACCGATGAAAAACTGTTTTTT
>-|-|TRBV10-3|TRBJ2-1|15
CAIRLDLPGEYEQFF
TGTGCCATCAGACTGGACCTCCCGGGGGAATATGAGCAGTTCTTC
>-|-|TRBV19|TRBJ1-5|16
CASTRGADQGNQPQHF
TGTGCCAGTACCCGGGGGGCAGACCAGGGCAATCAGCCCCAGCATTTT
>-|-|TRBV19|TRBJ1-5|17
CASSIDPRGYSDQPQHF
TGTGCCAGTAGTATAGATCCCAGGGGTTATAGCGATCAGCCCCAGCATTTT
>-|TRBD2|TRBV4-2|TRBJ2-1|17
CASSQESMLAGYNEQFF
TGTGCCAGCAGCCAAGAGAGTATGCTAGCGGGCTACAATGAGCAGTTCTTC
>-|-|TRBV7-6|TRBJ2-4|13
CASSLEVENIQYF
TGTGCCAGCAGCTTAGAGGTAGAAAACATTCAGTACTTC
>many|-|TRBV7-8|TRBJ1-3|15
CASSLEGEAGNTIYF
TGTGCCAGCAGCTTAGAAGGGGAGGCAGGAAACACCATATATTTT
>few|-|TRBV27|TRBJ2-1|13
CATYGGSYNEQFF
TGTGCCACCTACGGGGGATCCTACAATGAGCAGTTCTTC
>many|-|TRBV12-3/TRBV12-4|TRBJ2-2|15
CASSLRGENTGELFF
TGTGCCAGCAGTTTACGGGGAGAGAACACCGGGGAGCTGTTTTTT
>-|TRBD1|TRBV7-8|TRBJ2-5|13
CASSRGRQETQYF
TGTGCCAGCAGCAGGGGGCGACAAGAGACCCAGTACTTC
>many|-|TRBV27|TRBJ1-1|12
CASSKENTEAFF
TGTGCCAGCAGTAAGGAGAACACTGAAGCTTTCTTT
>few|-|TRBV18|TRBJ2-1|16
CASSPTGPVRYNEQFF
TGTGCCAGCTCCCCTACAGGGCCCGTGAGGTACAATGAGCAGTTCTTC
>few|-|TRBV4-2|TRBJ1-6|18
CASSQERGFSSYNSPLHF
TGTGCCAGCAGCCAAGAGCGGGGCTTCAGCTCCTATAATTCACCCCTCCACTTT
>-|TRBD1|TRBV27|TRBJ1-6|15
CASSRKQGLNSPLHF
TGTGCCAGCAGTCGAAAACAGGGGCTGAATTCACCCCTCCACTTT
>-|TRBD1|TRBV7-7|TRBJ2-1|14
CASSRQGRFNEQFF
TGTGCTAGCAGCCGACAGGGGAGGTTCAATGAGCAGTTCTTC
>-|TRBD1|TRBV29-1|TRBJ2-1|16
CSVAGTGPSTYNEQFF
TGCAGCGTTGCCGGGACAGGCCCCTCTACATACAATGAGCAGTTCTTC
>-|TRBD1|TRBV2|TRBJ2-3|17
CASSEFRGRTYADTQYF
TGTGCCAGCAGTGAATTCAGGGGGCGGACGTACGCAGATACGCAGTATTTT
>-|-|TRBV6-5|TRBJ2-1|16
CASSYRAQRPYNEQFF
TGTGCCAGCAGTTATCGGGCCCAACGTCCATACAATGAGCAGTTCTTC
>-|-|TRBV19|TRBJ2-5|16
CASSIGASPPRETQYF
TGTGCCAGTAGTATAGGGGCTAGCCCCCCGAGGGAGACCCAGTACTTC